This TCR beta chain was sequenced in a study of blood T cell repertoires in COVID-19. Enrollees, about 18 to 89 years old, lived in approximately 24 US areas. Recovered status in Cohort 3 required two negative PCRs, clearance, or symptom resolution. Authors' data handling: Reference gene primer amplification gave nucleated cell count estimates. Clones were sequenced by immunoSEQ multiplex PCR, and TCRdb holds only the in-frame ones, with some missing. V, J and clone size were drawn from that table, and D and trimming were deduced from the DNA. The data show about 440,000 clones, with about 92% seen just once and 0.6% to 0.7% held by the top ten. Trimming removed 0 bases from V and 1 base from J, with 9 bases in between. Germline V gives CDR1 GTSNPN, CDR2 SVGIG (reference sequence). This CDR3 is 14 amino acids long.

The rearrangement links TRBV30 to TRBJ1-1; D gene ambiguous. The sample consisted of PBMCs or T cells enriched from blood (not recorded which). The source of this sequence is a young man who had recovered from COVID-19. Here the CDR3 DNA reads TGTGCCTGGAGTGTACTTGAGCAGAACACTGAAGCTTTCTTT. Protein sequence: CAWSVLEQNTEAFF.